This T cell receptor (delta chain) was captured by sequencing in a study of γδ T cells in repeated Plasmodium falciparum infection (dated by TCRdb to the early 2020s). Turning to the overall study: The natural-infection arm enrolled Malian children exposed to intense seasonal malaria transmission, compared against age and gender matched Australian children. Roughly 5 malaria-naive U.S. adults underwent four controlled human malaria infections by bites from P. falciparum NF54-infected Anopheles stephensi mosquitoes over roughly 580 days. Samples from controlled-infection subjects were taken at baseline, right before selected infections, and 21 days after each infection. Malian gammadelta TCR repertoires were analysed cross-sectionally in periods with no transmission and longitudinally across episodes of acute febrile malaria. In the study, the shaping of the human gammadelta T cell repertoire by repeated Plasmodium falciparum infection was examined using natural infection in Mali and controlled human malaria infection. What the research found in general, with its limitations: Waves of new clonotype selection in Vdelta2-negative, largely Vdelta1+, gammadelta TCR repertoires appeared to be driven by repeated controlled infections. Generalizability was limited because the Malian cohort came from a small rural village made up predominantly of one ethnic group. Compared with Australian children, Malian children appeared to have Vdelta2-negative gammadelta TCR repertoires that were more clonally expanded, less diverse and less shared. Because the controlled-infection cohort was small, analysis of inter-individual variability in gammadelta T cell responses was limited. A highly stable polyclonal repertoire over time and infection, with many inter-individual overlapping TCRgamma sequences, was shown by Vgamma9/Vdelta2+ TCR repertoires.

The library was produced with multiplex PCR. Sequencing was carried out with an Illumina MiSeq. Every sorted gammadelta T cell sample had both its TCR gamma (TRG) and TCR delta (TRD) chains sequenced. The authors' pipeline ran thus. The repertoire analyses drew on clonotype tree plots, the accumulated frequency of the top 20 clonotypes, and diversity index (DI) and D75 metrics. In TCRdb, clones were called once more from the public reads by CATT, and rows of identical DNA were later combined. The V and J calls come from TCRdb's annotation, not from the publication. The sample table shows 50,000 to 65,000 delta-chain clones, and over 1.5% are seen once. Of the sample, about 15% is held by the ten largest clones. This clone was counted between two and nine times. Its antigen has not been determined. Nothing much larger sits one base from this clone, and base qualities are not available. The identical CDR3 is also encoded by other nucleotide sequences in the sample.

According to the germline V gene, CDR1 reads TSWWSYY and CDR2 reads QGS. The germline V and J ends show losses of 3 bases and 0 bases respectively, and no gene match explains 47 bases of the junction. Its CDR3 holds 31 amino acids, cysteine through phenylalanine. Only the CDR3 region is kept as DNA, spanning 93 bases read in frame from base 1. For bulk TCR repertoire analysis, Vgamma9/Vdelta2+ and Vdelta2-negative gammadelta T cell populations were flow-sorted out of peripheral blood mononuclear cells. The TCR originated in a pool of human donors (malaria-infected and uninfected, not separated). The rearrangement combines TRDV1 with TRDJ1; 12 bases in the junction line up with TRDD3. Matching the DNA to germline supplied the J gene, which TCRdb does not give. Sequencing was performed on gamma-delta T cells from blood. The CDR3 region has the sequence CALGEPWGLPRFLLGDTLVSGSPWNTDKLIF. Read as DNA, the sequence is TGTGCTCTTGGGGAGCCGTGGGGCCTACCACGTTTTTTACTGGGGGATACTTTGGTAAGTGGATCACCCTGGAACACCGATAAACTCATCTTT.